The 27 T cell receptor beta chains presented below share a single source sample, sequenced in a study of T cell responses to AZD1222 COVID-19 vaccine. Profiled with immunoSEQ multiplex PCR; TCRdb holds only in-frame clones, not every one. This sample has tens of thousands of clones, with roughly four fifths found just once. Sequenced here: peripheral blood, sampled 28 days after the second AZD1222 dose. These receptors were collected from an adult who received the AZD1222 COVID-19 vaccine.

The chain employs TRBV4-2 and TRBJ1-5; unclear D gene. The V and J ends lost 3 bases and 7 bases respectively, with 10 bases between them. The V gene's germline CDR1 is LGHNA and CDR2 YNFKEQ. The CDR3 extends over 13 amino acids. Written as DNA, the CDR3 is TGTGCCAGCAGCCAGGCAGTGGGGCAGCCCCAGCATTTT. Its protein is CASSQAVGQPQHF.

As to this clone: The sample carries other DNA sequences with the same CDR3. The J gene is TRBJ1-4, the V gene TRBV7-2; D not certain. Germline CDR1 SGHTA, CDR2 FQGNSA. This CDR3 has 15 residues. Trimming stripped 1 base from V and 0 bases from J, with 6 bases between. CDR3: CASSLGSATNEKLFF. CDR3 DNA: TGTGCCAGCAGCTTAGGGTCTGCAACTAATGAAAAACTGTTTTTT.

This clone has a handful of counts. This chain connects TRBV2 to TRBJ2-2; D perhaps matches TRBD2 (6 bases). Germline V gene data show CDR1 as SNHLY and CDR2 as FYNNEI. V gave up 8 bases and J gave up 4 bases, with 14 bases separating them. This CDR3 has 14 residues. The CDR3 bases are TGTGCCAGCGGAGGGGACCTAACCACCGGGGAGCTGTTTTTT. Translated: CASGGDLTTGELFF.

CDR3: CASSLVGTGGHEQYF. In nucleotides, the CDR3 is TGTGCCAGCAGCTTAGTAGGGACAGGGGGCCACGAGCAGTACTTC. The chain carries TRBV7-2 and TRBJ2-7; 12 positions match TRBD1. Per germline, CDR1 SGHTA and CDR2 FQGNSA. The CDR3 length is 15 residues. Unmatched junction bases numbered 3, after V lost 1 base and J lost 5 bases.

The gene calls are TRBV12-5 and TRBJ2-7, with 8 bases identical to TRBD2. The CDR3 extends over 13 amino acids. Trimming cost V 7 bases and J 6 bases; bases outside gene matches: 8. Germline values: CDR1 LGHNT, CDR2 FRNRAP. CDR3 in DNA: TGTGCTAGTGTTACCAGCGGGAGTTTCGAGCAGTACTTC. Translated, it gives CASVTSGSFEQYF.

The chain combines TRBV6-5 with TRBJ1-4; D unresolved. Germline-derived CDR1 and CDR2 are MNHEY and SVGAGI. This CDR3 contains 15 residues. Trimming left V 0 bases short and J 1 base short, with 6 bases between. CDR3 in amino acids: CASSYSGRTNEKLFF. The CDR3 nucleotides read TGTGCCAGCAGTTACTCTGGTCGAACTAATGAAAAACTGTTTTTT.

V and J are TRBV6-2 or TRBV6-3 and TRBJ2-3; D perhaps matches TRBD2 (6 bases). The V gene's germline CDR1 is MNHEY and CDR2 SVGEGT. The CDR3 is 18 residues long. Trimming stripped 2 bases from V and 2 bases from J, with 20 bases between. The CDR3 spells CASSYGGAGIRPTDTQYF. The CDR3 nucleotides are TGTGCCAGCAGTTACGGCGGGGCGGGAATACGTCCCACAGATACGCAGTATTTT.

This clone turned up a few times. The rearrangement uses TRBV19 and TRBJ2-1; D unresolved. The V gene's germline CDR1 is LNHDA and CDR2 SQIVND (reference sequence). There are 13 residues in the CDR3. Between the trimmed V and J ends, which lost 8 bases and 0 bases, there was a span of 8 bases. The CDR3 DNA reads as TGTGCCAGTCACAAGAGCTCCTACAATGAGCAGTTCTTC. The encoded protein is CASHKSSYNEQFF.

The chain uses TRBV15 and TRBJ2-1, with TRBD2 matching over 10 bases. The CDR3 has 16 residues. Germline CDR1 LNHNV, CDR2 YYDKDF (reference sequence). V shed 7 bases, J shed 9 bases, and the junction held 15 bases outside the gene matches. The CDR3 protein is CATTPLTSGIRGEQFF. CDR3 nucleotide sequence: TGTGCCACCACTCCGCTTACTAGCGGGATACGGGGTGAGCAGTTCTTC.

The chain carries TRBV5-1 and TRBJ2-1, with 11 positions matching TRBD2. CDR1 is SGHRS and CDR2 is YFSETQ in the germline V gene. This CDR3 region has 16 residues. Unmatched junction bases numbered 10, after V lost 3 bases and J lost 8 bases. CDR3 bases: TGCGCCAGCAGCTGGACTAGCGGGCTTGGGACGCATGAGCAGTTCTTC. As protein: CASSWTSGLGTHEQFF. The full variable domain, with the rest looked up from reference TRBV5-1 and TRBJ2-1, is KAGVTQTPRYLIKTRGQQVTLSCSPISGHRSVSWYQQTPGQGLQFLFEYFSETQRNKGNFPGRFSGRQFSNSRSEMNVSTLELGDSALYLCASSWTSGLGTHEQFFGPGTRLTVL.

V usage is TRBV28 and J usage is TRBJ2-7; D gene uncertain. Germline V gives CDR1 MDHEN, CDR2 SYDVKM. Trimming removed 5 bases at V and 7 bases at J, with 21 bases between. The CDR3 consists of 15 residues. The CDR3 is CASSPALGQASEQYF. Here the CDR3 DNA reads TGTGCCAGCAGTCCCGCCCTGGGTCAGGCAAGTGAGCAGTACTTC.

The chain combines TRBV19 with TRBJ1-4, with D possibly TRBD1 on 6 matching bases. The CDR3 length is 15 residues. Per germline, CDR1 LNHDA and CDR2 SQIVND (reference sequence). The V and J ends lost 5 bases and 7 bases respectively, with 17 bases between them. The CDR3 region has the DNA TGTGCCAGTAGTGTTTACAGCGCCAGGGGTGAAAAACTGTTTTTT. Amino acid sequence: CASSVYSARGEKLFF.

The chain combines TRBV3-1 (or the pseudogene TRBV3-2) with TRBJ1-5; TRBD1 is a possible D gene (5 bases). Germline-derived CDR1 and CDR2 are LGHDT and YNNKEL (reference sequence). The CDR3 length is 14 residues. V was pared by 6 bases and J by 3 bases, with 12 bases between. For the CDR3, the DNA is TGTGCCAGCAGTCCGGACACTAACAATCAGCCCCAGCATTTT. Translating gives CASSPDTNNQPQHF.

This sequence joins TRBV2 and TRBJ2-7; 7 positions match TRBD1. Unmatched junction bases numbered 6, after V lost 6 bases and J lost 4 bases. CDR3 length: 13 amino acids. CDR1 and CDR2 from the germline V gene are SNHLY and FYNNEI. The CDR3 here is CASRETGYYEQYF. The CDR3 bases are TGTGCCAGCAGAGAGACAGGGTATTACGAGCAGTACTTC.

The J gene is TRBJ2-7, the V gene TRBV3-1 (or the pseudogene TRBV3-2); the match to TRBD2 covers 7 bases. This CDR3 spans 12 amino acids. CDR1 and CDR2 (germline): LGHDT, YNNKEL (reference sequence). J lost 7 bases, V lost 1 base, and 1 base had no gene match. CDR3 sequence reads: CASSQAAGEQYF. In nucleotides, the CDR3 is TGTGCCAGCAGCCAAGCAGCGGGGGAGCAGTACTTC.

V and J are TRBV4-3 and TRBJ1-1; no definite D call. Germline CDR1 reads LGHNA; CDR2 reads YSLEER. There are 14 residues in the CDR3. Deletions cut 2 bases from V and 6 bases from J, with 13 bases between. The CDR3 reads CASSQLNIEAEAFF. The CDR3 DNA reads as TGCGCCAGCAGCCAATTGAACATCGAAGCTGAAGCTTTCTTT.

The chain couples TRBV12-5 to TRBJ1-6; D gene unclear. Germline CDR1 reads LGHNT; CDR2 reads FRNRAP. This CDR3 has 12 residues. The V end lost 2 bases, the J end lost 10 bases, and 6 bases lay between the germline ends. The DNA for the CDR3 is TGTGCTAGTGGTTTGATCTTCTCACCCCTCCACTTT. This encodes CASGLIFSPLHF.

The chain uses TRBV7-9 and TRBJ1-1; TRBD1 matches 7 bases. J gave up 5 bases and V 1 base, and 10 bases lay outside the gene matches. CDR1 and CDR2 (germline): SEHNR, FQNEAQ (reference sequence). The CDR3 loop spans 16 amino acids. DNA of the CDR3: TGTGCCAGCAGCTTAGTCGGTACAGGGGCAGGGACTGAAGCTTTCTTT. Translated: CASSLVGTGAGTEAFF.

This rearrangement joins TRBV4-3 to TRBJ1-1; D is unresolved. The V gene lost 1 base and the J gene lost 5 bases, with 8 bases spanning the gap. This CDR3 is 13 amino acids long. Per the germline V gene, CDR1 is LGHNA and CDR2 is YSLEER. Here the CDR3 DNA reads TGCGCCAGCAGCCAAGGGAGGAGAACTGAAGCTTTCTTT. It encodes CASSQGRRTEAFF.

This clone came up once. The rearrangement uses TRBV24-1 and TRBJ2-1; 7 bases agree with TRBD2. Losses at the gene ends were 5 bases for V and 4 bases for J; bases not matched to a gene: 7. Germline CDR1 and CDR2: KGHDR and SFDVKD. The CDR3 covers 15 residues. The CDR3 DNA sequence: TGTGCCACCAGTGCCATAGCGGGTGAATACAATGAGCAGTTCTTC. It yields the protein CATSAIAGEYNEQFF.

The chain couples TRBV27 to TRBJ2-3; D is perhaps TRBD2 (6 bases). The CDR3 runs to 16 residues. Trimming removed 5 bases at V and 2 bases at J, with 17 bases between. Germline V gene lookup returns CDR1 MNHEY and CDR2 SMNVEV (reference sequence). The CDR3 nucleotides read TGTGCCAGCAGTCGCCGGGACTTTCCACACACAGATACGCAGTATTTT. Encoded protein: CASSRRDFPHTDTQYF.

The CDR3 region is CASSDARDATEAFF. CDR3 DNA sequence: TGTGCCAGCAGTGACGCCAGGGATGCCACTGAAGCTTTCTTT. The rearrangement links TRBV25-1 to TRBJ1-1; D may be TRBD1 (5 bases). Per the germline V gene, CDR1 is MGHDK and CDR2 is SYGVNS. Trimming pared 3 bases from V and 4 bases from J, leaving 12 bases between. The CDR3 sequence is 14 residues long.

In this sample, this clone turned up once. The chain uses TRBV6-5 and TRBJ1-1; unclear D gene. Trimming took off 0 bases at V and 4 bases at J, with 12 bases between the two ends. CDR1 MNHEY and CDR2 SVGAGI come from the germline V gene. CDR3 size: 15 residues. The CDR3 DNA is TGTGCCAGCAGTTACTCGAAAGGGTGGAGCACTGAAGCTTTCTTT. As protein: CASSYSKGWSTEAFF.

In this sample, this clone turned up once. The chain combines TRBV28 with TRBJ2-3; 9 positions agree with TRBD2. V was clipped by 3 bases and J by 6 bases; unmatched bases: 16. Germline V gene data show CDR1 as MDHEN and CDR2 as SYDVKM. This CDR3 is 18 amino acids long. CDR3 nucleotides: TGTGCCAGCAGTTTGTCTGGGACTAGCAGTAGCCTAAGGGATACGCAGTATTTT. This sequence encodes CASSLSGTSSSLRDTQYF.

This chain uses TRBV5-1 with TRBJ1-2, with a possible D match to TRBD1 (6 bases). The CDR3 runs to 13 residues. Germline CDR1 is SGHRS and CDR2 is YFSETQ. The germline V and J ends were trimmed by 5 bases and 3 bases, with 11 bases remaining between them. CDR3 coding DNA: TGCGCCAGCAGGGACGCAGGGGACTATGGCTACACCTTC. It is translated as CASRDAGDYGYTF.

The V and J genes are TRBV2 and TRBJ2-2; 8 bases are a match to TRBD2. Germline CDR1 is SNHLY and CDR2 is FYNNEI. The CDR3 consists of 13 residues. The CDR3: CASLAGPTGELFF. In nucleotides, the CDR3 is TGTGCTAGTTTAGCGGGACCCACCGGGGAGCTGTTTTTT.

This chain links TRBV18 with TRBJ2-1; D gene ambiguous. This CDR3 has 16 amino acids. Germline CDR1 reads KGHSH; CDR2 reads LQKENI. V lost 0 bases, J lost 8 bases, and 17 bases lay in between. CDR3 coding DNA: TGTGCCAGCTCACCACCGAAGGTCGGCCGCGACGATGAGCAGTTCTTC. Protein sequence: CASSPPKVGRDDEQFF. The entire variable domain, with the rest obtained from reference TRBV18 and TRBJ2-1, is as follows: NAGVMQNPRHLVRRRGQEARLRCSPMKGHSHVYWYRQLPEEGLKFMVYLQKENIIDESGMPKERFSAEFPKEGPSILRIQQVVRGDSAAYFCASSPPKVGRDDEQFFGPGTRLTVL.